The source of this T cell receptor beta chain is a study of blood T cell repertoires in COVID-19. Study-level information: The United States, Italy and Spain provided the acute and convalescent COVID-19 samples.

As originally analysed: Researchers report that nucleated cell counts were estimated from reference gene primer amplification. Only in-frame clones appear in the TCRdb table, and some are missing; sequencing was by immunoSEQ multiplex PCR. D and trimming were read from the DNA, whereas the V and J calls and clone size are those reported in that table. Of around 270,000 clones in the sample, under 85% were seen once. Patients in Seattle were enrolled during active infection, then followed longitudinally. V was clipped by 5 bases and J by 5 bases; unmatched bases: 12. Germline assignment: CDR1 MNHEY and CDR2 SVGAGI. The CDR3 totals 15 residues. This clone occurred a few times.

The receptor was isolated from a human donor with COVID-19, enrolled during active disease. The donor label of this sample is uncertain. Sequenced input: peripheral blood. This chain links TRBV6-5 with TRBJ2-7; TRBD1 agrees at 7 bases. CDR3 sequence (DNA): TGTGCCAGCAGTCCGAACGGGCAGGGGGTGGACGAGCAGTACTTC. It translates to CASSPNGQGVDEQYF.